This T cell receptor (beta chain) was captured in a study of cytomegalovirus exposure and HLA in healthy donors. This CDR3 contains 15 residues. Germline V lookup: CDR1 KGHSH, CDR2 LQKENI. Germline trimming cut 2 bases from V and 6 bases from J; bases unmatched to any gene: 7. Both 60 Vbeta primers and 13 Jbeta primers went into the PCR. Measured with immunoSEQ multiplex PCR; TCRdb has only the in-frame clones, and not every one. The data hold 150,000 or so clones, with approximately 83% observed a single time. J is TRBJ2-7 and V is TRBV18; 10 bases match TRBD1. Material: PBMCs. This clonotype originated in a male donor in good health and CMV-seronegative. DNA of the CDR3: TGTGCCAGCTCACCAAGGACAGGGGGGTTGGGCGAGCAGTACTTC. Protein: CASSPRTGGLGEQYF.